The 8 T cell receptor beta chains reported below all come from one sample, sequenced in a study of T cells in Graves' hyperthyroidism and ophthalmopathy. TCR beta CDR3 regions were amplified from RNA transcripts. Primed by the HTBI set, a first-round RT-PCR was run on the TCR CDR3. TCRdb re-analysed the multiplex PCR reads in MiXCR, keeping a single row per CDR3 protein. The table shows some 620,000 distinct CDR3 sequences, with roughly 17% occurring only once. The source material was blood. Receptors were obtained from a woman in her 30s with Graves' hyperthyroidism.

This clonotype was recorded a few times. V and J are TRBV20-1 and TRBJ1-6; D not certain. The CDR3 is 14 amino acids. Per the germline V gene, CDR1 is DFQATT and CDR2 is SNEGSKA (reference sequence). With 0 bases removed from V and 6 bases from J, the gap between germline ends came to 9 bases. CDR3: CSARDVLSNSPLHF. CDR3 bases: TGCAGTGCTAGAGATGTGCTTAGTAATTCACCCCTCCACTTT.

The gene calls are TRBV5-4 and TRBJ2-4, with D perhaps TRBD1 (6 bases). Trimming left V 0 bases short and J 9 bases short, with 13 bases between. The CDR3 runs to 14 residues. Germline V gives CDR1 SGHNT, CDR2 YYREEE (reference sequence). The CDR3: CASSLVRGASIQYF. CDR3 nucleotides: TGTGCCAGCAGCTTGGTCAGGGGAGCAAGCATTCAGTACTTC.

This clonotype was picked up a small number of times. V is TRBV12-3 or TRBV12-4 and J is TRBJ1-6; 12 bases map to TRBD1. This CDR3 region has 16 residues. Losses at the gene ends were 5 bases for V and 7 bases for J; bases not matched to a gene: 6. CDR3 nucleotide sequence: TGTGCCAGCAGTCCCCGGGACAGGGGGCGAAATTCACCCCTCCACTTT. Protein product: CASSPRDRGRNSPLHF.

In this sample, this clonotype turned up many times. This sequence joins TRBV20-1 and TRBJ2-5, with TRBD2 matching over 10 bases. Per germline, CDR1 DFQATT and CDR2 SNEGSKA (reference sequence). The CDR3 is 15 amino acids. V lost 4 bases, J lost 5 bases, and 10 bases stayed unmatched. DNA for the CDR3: TGCAGTGCTAAGCTAGCGGGAGCCCGAGGGGAGACCCAGTACTTC. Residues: CSAKLAGARGETQYF.

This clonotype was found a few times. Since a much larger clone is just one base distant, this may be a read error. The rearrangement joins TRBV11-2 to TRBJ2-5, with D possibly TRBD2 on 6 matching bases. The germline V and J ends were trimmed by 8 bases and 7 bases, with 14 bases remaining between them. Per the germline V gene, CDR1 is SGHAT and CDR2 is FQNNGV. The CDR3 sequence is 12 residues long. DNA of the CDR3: TGTGCCAGCGGTCAGGGACTTGTGACCCAGTACTTC. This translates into CASGQGLVTQYF.

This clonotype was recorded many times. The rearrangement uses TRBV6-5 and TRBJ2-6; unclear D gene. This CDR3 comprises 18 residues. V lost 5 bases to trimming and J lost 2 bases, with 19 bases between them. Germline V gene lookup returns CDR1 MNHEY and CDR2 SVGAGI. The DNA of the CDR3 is TGTGCCAGCAGTCCTTCGCTGCCGGACGGAGCTGGGGCCAACGTCCTGACTTTC. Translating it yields CASSPSLPDGAGANVLTF.

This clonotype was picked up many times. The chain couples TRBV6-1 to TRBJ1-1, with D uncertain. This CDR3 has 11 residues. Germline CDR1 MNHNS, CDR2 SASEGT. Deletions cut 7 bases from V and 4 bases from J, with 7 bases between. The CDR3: CASTYTTEAFF. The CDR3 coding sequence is TGTGCCAGCACCTACACCACTGAAGCTTTCTTT.

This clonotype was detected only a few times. The CDR3 DNA follows: TGCAGTGCTAGAGAATGGCAGGGAAGGAGGAGAACTGAAGCTTTCTTT. The encoded protein is CSAREWQGRRRTEAFF. The J gene is TRBJ1-1, the V gene TRBV20-1, with a weak D call TRBD1 (5 bases). The CDR3 spans 16 residues. CDR1 is DFQATT, CDR2 SNEGSKA, per germline (reference sequence). V was pared by 0 bases and J by 5 bases, with 19 bases between.